What follows describes a single T cell receptor beta chain. Losses at the gene ends were 5 bases for V and 4 bases for J; bases not matched to a gene: 3. CDR1 is SGHTA and CDR2 is FQGTGA in the germline V gene. The CDR3 is 15 amino acids. The record originates from a study of T cells in Graves' hyperthyroidism and ophthalmopathy. Authors of the study amplified TCR beta CDR3 regions from RNA transcripts. A set of HTBI primers served as the primers for a first-round RT-PCR of the TCR CDR3. In TCRdb, the multiplex PCR reads were re-called with MiXCR into one record per CDR3 protein. Of 130,000 to 150,000 distinct CDR3 sequences in the sample, around 20% were seen once. The diagnoses drew upon clinical symptoms, serum thyroxine and TRAb, thyroid ultrasound and orbital computed tomography.

This clonotype was sampled from a woman aged 45-60 years with Graves' hyperthyroidism that later progressed to Graves' ophthalmopathy. V gene TRBV7-3 combines with J gene TRBJ2-2; 11 positions agree with TRBD1. The sample was blood. CDR3 loop: CASSRTGGVTGELFF. For the CDR3, the DNA is TGTGCCAGCAGCCGGACAGGGGGCGTCACCGGGGAGCTGTTTTTT.